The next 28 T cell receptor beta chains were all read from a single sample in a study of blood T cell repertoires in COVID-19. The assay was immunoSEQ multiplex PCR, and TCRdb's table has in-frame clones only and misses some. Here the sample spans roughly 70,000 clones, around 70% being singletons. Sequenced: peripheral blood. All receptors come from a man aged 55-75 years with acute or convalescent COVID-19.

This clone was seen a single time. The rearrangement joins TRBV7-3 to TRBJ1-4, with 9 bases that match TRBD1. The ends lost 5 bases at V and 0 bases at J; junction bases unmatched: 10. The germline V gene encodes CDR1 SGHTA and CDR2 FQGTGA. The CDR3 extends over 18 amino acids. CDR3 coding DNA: TGTGCCAGCAGCCCCTTACCGGGACAGGGAACAACTAATGAAAAACTGTTTTTT. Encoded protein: CASSPLPGQGTTNEKLFF.

CDR3 sequence reads: CASQDRVVATNEKLFF. Here the CDR3 DNA reads TGTGCCAGCCAAGACAGGGTGGTTGCAACTAATGAAAAACTGTTTTTT. The gene calls are TRBV2 and TRBJ1-4; 7 bases align to TRBD1. This CDR3 is 16 amino acids long. Looked up from germline, CDR1 is SNHLY and CDR2 is FYNNEI. Trimming removed 8 bases from V and 0 bases from J; junction bases left unmatched: 9.

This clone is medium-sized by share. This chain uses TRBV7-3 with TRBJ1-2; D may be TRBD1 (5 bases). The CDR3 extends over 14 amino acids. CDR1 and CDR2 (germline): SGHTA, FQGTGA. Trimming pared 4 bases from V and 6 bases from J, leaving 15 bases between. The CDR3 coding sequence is TGTGCCAGCAGCTACGGGGGACCTCAAGATGGCTACACCTTC. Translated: CASSYGGPQDGYTF.

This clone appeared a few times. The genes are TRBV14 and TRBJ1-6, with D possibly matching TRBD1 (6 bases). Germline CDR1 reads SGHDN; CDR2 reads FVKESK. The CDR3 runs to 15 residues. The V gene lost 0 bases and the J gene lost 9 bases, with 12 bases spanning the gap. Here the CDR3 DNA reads TGTGCCAGCAGCCAAGACAGGGGAAGGGGTTCACCCCTCCACTTT. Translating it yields CASSQDRGRGSPLHF.

In DNA form, the CDR3 reads TGTGCCAGCAGCTTACGAGGCGGGAGGGGTGAAAAACTGTTTTTT. Translating it yields CASSLRGGRGEKLFF. V gene TRBV13 combines with J gene TRBJ1-4; D possibly corresponds to TRBD1 (5 bases). V was shortened by 2 bases and J by 7 bases, with 14 bases between the two germline ends. Germline V gene sequence: CDR1 PRHDT, CDR2 FYEKMQ (reference sequence). The CDR3 extends over 15 amino acids.

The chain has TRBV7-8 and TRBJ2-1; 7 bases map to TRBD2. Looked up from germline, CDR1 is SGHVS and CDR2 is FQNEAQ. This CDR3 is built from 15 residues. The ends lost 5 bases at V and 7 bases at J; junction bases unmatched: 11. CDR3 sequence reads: CASSLGGGGQNEQFF. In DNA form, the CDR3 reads TGTGCCAGCAGCCTGGGGGGGGGAGGACAAAATGAGCAGTTCTTC.

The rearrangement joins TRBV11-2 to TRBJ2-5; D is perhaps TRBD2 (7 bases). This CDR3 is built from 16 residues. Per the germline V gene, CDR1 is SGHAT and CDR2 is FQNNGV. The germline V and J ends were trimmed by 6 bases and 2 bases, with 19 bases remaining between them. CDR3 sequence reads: CASRERGGRQQETQYF. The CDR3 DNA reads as TGTGCCAGCAGAGAGAGGGGGGGGAGACAGCAAGAGACCCAGTACTTC.

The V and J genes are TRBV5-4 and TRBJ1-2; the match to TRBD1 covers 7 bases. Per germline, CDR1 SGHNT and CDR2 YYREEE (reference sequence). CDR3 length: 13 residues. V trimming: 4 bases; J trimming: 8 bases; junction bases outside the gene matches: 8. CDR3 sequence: CASSPGQVGGYTF. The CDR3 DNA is TGTGCCAGCAGCCCCGGACAGGTCGGCGGCTACACCTTC.

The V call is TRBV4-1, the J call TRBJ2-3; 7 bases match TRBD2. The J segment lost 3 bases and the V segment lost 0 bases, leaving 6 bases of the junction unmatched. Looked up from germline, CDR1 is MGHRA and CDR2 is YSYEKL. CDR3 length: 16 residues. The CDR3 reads CASSQDALASTDTQYF. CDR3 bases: TGCGCCAGCAGCCAAGATGCACTAGCGAGTACAGATACGCAGTATTTT.

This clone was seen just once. In nucleotides, the CDR3 is TGTGCCAGCAGTTACGCCGAGGCGGGGGGCACTGAAGCTTTCTTT. This codes for CASSYAEAGGTEAFF. The J gene is TRBJ1-1, the V gene TRBV6-5, with D tentatively TRBD1 (5 bases). The germline CDR1 and CDR2 sequences are MNHEY and SVGAGI. The V end lost 2 bases, the J end lost 4 bases, and 14 bases lay between the germline ends. The CDR3 runs to 15 residues.

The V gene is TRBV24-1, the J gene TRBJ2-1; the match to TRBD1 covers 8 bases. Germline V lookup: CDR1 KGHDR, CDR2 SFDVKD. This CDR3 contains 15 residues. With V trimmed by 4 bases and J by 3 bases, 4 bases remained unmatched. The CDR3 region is CATSEYGQGYNEQFF. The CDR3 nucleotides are TGTGCCACCAGTGAATACGGACAGGGCTACAATGAGCAGTTCTTC.

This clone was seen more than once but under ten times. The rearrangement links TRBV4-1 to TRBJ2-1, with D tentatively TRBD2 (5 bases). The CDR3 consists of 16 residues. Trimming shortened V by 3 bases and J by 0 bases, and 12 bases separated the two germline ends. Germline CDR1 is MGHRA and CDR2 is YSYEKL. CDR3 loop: CASSQVDLVSYNEQFF. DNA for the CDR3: TGCGCCAGCAGCCAGGTGGACTTAGTCTCCTACAATGAGCAGTTCTTC.

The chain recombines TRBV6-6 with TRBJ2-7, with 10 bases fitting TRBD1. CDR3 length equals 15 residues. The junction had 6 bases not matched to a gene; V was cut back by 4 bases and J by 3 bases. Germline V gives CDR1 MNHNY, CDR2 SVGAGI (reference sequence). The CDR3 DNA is TGTGCCAGCAGTTCCGGGACAGGGGACGACTACGAGCAGTACTTC. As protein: CASSSGTGDDYEQYF.

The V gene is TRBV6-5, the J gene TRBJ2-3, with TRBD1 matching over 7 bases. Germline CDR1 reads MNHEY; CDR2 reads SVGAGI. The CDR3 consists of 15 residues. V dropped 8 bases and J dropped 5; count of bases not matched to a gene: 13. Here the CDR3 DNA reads TGTGCCAGCGGCCTCAGGGGGTCTGCCAGAGATACGCAGTATTTT. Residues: CASGLRGSARDTQYF.

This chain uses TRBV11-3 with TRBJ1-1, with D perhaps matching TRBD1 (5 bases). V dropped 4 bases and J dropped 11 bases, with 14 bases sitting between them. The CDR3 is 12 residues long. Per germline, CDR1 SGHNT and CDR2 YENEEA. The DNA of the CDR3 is TGTGCCAGCAGCTGTGACTGGGAGGGGGCTTTCTTT. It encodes CASSCDWEGAFF. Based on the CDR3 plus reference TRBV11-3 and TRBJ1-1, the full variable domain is EAGVVQSPRYKIIEKKQPVAFWCNPISGHNTLYWYLQNLGQGPELLIRYENEEAVDDSQLPKDRFSAERLKGVDSTLKIQPAELGDSAVYLCASSCDWEGAFFGQGTRLTVV.

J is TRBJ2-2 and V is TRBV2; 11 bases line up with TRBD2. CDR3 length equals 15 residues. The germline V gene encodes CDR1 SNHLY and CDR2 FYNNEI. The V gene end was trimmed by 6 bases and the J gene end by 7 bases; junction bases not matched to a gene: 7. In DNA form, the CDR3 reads TGTGCCAGCAGAGTTCTAGCGGGAGGTGGCGGGGAGCTGTTTTTT. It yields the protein CASRVLAGGGGELFF.

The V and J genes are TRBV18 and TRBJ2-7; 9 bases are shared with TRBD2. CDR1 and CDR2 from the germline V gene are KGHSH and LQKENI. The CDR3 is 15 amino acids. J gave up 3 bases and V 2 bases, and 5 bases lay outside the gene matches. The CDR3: CASSPSGGRIYEQYV. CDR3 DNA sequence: TGTGCCAGCTCACCAAGCGGGGGGCGCATCTACGAGCAGTACGTC.

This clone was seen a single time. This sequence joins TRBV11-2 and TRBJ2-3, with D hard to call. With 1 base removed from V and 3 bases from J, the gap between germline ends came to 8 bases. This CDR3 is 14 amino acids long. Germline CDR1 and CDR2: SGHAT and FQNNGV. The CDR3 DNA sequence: TGTGCCAGCAGCTTAGCAGCCAGGACAGATACGCAGTATTTT. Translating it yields CASSLAARTDTQYF.

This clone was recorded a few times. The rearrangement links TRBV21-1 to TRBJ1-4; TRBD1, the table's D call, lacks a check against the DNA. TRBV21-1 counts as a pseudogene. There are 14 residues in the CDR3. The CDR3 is CASRDSPVCEKLFF. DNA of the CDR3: TGTGCCAGCAGGGACAGTCCAGTGTGTGAAAAACTGTTTTTT.

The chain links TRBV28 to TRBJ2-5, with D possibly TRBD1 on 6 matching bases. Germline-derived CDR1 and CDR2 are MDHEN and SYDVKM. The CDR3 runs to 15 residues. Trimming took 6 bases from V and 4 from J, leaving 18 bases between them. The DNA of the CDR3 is TGTGCCAGCAGCGACTCCGGGACAAGGCGAGAGACCCAGTACTTC. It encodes CASSDSGTRRETQYF.

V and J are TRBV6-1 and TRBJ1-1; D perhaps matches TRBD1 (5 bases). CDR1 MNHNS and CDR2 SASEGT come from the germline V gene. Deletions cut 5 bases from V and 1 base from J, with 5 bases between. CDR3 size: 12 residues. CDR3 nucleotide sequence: TGTGCCAGCAGTCAGGGGAACACTGAAGCTTTCTTT. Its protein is CASSQGNTEAFF.

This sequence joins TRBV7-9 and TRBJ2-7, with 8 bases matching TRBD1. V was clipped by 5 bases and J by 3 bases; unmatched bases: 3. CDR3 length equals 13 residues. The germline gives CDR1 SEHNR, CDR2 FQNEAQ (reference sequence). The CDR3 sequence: CASSKTGGYEQYF. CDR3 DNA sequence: TGTGCCAGCAGCAAAACAGGGGGCTACGAGCAGTACTTC.

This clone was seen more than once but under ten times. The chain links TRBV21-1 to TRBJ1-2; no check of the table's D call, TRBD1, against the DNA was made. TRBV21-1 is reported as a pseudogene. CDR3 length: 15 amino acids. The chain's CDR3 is CASRGQARNHYGYTF. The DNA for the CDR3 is TGTGCCAGCAGGGGACAGGCCCGAAACCACTATGGCTACACCTTC.

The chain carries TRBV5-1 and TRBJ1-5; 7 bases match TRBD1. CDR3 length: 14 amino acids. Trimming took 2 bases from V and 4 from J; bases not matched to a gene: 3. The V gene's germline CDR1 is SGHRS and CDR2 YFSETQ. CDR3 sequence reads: CASSLGQENQPQHF. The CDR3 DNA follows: TGCGCCAGCAGCTTAGGACAGGAGAATCAGCCCCAGCATTTT.

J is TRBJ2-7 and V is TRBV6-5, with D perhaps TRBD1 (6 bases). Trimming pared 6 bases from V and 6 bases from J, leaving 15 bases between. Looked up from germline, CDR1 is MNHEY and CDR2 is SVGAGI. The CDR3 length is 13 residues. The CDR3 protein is CASSRDRRSEQYV. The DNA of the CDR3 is TGTGCCAGCAGCCGTGACAGGCGTAGCGAGCAGTACGTC.

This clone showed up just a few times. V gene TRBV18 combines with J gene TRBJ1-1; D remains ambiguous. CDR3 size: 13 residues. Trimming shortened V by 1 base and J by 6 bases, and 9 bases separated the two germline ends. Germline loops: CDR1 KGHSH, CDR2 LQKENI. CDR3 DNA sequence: TGTGCCAGCTCACCACGAGCGAATGCTGAAGCTTTCTTT. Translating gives CASSPRANAEAFF.

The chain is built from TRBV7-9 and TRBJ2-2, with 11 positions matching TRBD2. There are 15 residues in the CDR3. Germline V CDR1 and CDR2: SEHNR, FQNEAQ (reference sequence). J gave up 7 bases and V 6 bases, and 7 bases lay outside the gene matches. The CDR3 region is CASSRIAGGLGELFF. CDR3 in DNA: TGTGCCAGCAGTCGCATAGCGGGAGGGCTCGGGGAGCTGTTTTTT. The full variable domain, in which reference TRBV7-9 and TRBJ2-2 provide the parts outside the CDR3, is DTGVSQNPRHKITKRGQNVTFRCDPISEHNRLYWYRQTLGQGPEFLTYFQNEAQLEKSRLLSDRFSAERPKGSFSTLEIQRTEQGDSAMYLCASSRIAGGLGELFFGEGSRLTVL.

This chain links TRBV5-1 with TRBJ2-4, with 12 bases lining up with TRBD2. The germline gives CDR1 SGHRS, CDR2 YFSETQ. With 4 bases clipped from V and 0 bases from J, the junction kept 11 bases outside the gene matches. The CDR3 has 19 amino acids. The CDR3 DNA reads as TGCGCCAGCAGCCCCCGGGCTAGCGGGAGGGGCCTAGCCAAAAACATTCAGTACTTC. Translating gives CASSPRASGRGLAKNIQYF.